This T cell receptor beta chain was identified in a study of cytomegalovirus exposure and HLA in healthy donors. Note on this clone: Its antigen remains unknown.

Study-wide findings and caveats: TCR association rates varied by HLA locus in a later analysis, with DRB1 highest and HLA-C lowest. Beyond CMV serostatus, there was no information to go on about immune exposure.

The PCR had 60 Vbeta and 13 Jbeta primers. Some clones are missing from TCRdb's copy, which holds only in-frame ones; the method was immunoSEQ multiplex PCR. The sample records about 160,000 clones, around 80% being singletons. Germline V lookup: CDR1 GTSNPN, CDR2 SVGIG (reference sequence). This CDR3 comprises 13 residues. With 2 bases clipped from V and 7 bases from J, the junction kept 3 bases outside the gene matches. This receptor was obtained from a male donor in good health and CMV-seropositive. The material sequenced was PBMCs. The chain joins TRBV30 to TRBJ1-4, with TRBD1 matching over 8 bases. In DNA form, the CDR3 reads TGTGCCTGGAGTTGGACAGGGCTTGAAAAACTGTTTTTT. The encoded protein is CAWSWTGLEKLFF.